The 14 T cell receptor beta chains presented below share a single source sample, sequenced in a study of T cells in Graves' hyperthyroidism and ophthalmopathy. Regions amplified from RNA transcripts were the TCR beta CDR3 regions. Researchers ran a first-round RT-PCR on the TCR CDR3 using the HTBI primer set. TCRdb fed the multiplex PCR reads into MiXCR, producing one record per CDR3 protein. The table lists some 350,000 distinct CDR3 sequences, roughly 25% of them singletons, with 70% to 75% in the top ten. Sequences were obtained from blood. The receptor source for this set is a man aged 45-65 years with Graves' hyperthyroidism.

The chain carries TRBV2 and TRBJ1-2; D gene ambiguous. This CDR3 is 14 amino acids long. V lost 6 bases and J 8 bases, leaving 19 bases between the germline ends. CDR1 is SNHLY, CDR2 FYNNEI, per germline. DNA of the CDR3: TGTGCCAGCAGCCCCCCCGGAACCTACGAGGGCTACACCTTC. Protein: CASSPPGTYEGYTF.

This clonotype was recorded a few times. This sequence joins TRBV24-1 and TRBJ2-5; D ambiguous. Trimming shortened V by 7 bases and J by 4 bases, and 15 bases separated the two germline ends. The CDR3 sequence is 14 residues long. Germline V gene sequence: CDR1 KGHDR, CDR2 SFDVKD. The CDR3 DNA is TGTGCCACCAGATCGGATCCACCGGGAGAGACCCAGTACTTC. Translation: CATRSDPPGETQYF.

This clonotype was seen only a few times. The genes are TRBV7-3 and TRBJ1-6, with D possibly matching TRBD1 (5 bases). V lost 1 base and J lost 4, with 8 bases in between. This CDR3 has 15 residues. CDR1 and CDR2 from the germline V gene are SGHTA and FQGTGA. The CDR3 reads CASSLNAGYNSPLHF. CDR3 bases: TGTGCCAGCAGCTTAAACGCAGGGTATAATTCACCCCTCCACTTT.

The table lists this clonotype with a count of one. The chain links TRBV29-1 to TRBJ2-2; no reliable D call. Germline V gives CDR1 SQVTM, CDR2 ANQGSEA. V was shortened by 4 bases and J by 6 bases, with 9 bases between the two germline ends. The CDR3 loop spans 12 amino acids. In nucleotides, the CDR3 is TGCAGCGTTGTTTGGTTGGCCGGGGAGCTGTTTTTT. Translating gives CSVVWLAGELFF.

The sample holds one count of this clonotype. V gene TRBV14 combines with J gene TRBJ1-3; D remains unclear. This CDR3 is 15 amino acids long. In germline, CDR1 is SGHDN, CDR2 FVKESK. V lost 3 bases, J lost 2 bases, and 11 bases lay in between. CDR3: CASSHRQGTGNTIYF. In DNA form, the CDR3 reads TGTGCCAGCAGCCATCGGCAAGGGACTGGAAACACCATATATTTT.

This clonotype was detected once. The J gene is TRBJ1-2, the V gene TRBV4-1; D gene uncertain. CDR3 length equals 16 residues. CDR1 and CDR2 (germline): MGHRA, YSYEKL. Deletions cut 0 bases from V and 7 bases from J, with 18 bases between. The CDR3 coding sequence is TGCGCCAGCAGCCAAGACGGTATGATTAGGCTTGGTGGCTACACCTTC. Its protein is CASSQDGMIRLGGYTF.

The chain employs TRBV19 and TRBJ2-2, with D perhaps matching TRBD2 (5 bases). This CDR3 contains 17 residues. V was clipped by 5 bases and J by 6 bases, with 22 bases between them. The germline CDR1 and CDR2 sequences are LNHDA and SQIVND (reference sequence). CDR3: CASSPAGVGGGAGELFF. The CDR3 coding sequence is TGTGCCAGTAGTCCTGCTGGGGTAGGAGGAGGAGCCGGGGAGCTGTTTTTT.

The chain is built from TRBV20-1 and TRBJ2-7; tentative D call: TRBD1 (5 bases). Germline V gene data show CDR1 as DFQATT and CDR2 as SNEGSKA (reference sequence). Trimming shortened V by 0 bases and J by 4 bases, and 19 bases separated the two germline ends. The CDR3 contains 16 residues. The CDR3 here is CSARDLRRQPPYEQYF. As DNA, the CDR3 is TGCAGTGCTAGAGATCTCAGGAGACAGCCCCCATACGAGCAGTACTTC.

As regards this clonotype: A junction boundary mismatches the germline segment, possibly from a read error. The chain employs TRBV19 and TRBJ2-1; D is possibly TRBD1 (5 bases). The germline V gene encodes CDR1 LNHDA and CDR2 SQIVND (reference sequence). The CDR3 loop spans 13 amino acids. The CDR3, as DNA: TGTGCCAGTAGCCATTTGCATGACAGCCGCCGGGTCTTC. This codes for CASSHLHDSRRVF.

The chain is built from TRBV20-1 and TRBJ2-1; 8 nucleotides line up with TRBD1. The CDR3 has 13 residues. V lost 5 bases to trimming and J lost 4 bases; unmatched junction nucleotides: 4. Germline V lookup: CDR1 DFQATT, CDR2 SNEGSKA (reference sequence). The CDR3 region is CSAQRTGYNEQFF. In nucleotides, the CDR3 is TGCAGTGCTCAACGGACAGGGTACAATGAGCAGTTCTTC.

This clonotype appeared a few times. The rearrangement links TRBV7-2 to TRBJ1-5; TRBD1 aligns across 9 bases. The junction had 7 bases not matched to a gene; V was cut back by 6 bases and J by 7 bases. The germline gives CDR1 SGHTA, CDR2 FQGNSA. This CDR3 contains 14 residues. The CDR3, as DNA: TGTGCCAGCAGGGGACAGGGATCGCGACAGCCCCAGCATTTT. The encoded protein is CASRGQGSRQPQHF.

This clonotype was counted between two and nine times. The rearrangement joins TRBV28 to TRBJ2-7; D gene uncertain. Germline V gene sequence: CDR1 MDHEN, CDR2 SYDVKM. This CDR3 has 15 residues. Between the trimmed V and J ends, which lost 6 bases and 0 bases, there was a span of 15 bases. CDR3 protein: CASSPIINGSYEQYF. DNA of the CDR3: TGTGCCAGCAGCCCTATTATAAATGGCTCCTACGAGCAGTACTTC.

This clonotype has just a few counts. J is TRBJ1-4 and V is TRBV20-1; the D gene is possibly TRBD1 (5 bases). The V gene lost 6 bases and the J gene lost 6 bases, with 8 bases spanning the gap. From germline, CDR1 is DFQATT and CDR2 SNEGSKA (reference sequence). CDR3 size: 11 residues. DNA of the CDR3: TGCAGTGCAGGGGAGGATGAAAAACTGTTTTTT. Translated: CSAGEDEKLFF.

To note about this clonotype: A read error is likely, as this CDR3 ends without the conserved phenylalanine or tryptophan. The V call is TRBV28, the J call TRBJ2-7, with TRBD2 matching over 10 bases. The CDR3 is made up of 15 amino acids. V trimming: 2 bases; J trimming: 6 bases; junction bases outside the gene matches: 7. Germline CDR1 and CDR2: MDHEN and SYDVKM. CDR3 region: CASSLSLAGASEQYS. CDR3 DNA sequence: TGTGCCAGCAGTTTAAGTCTAGCGGGAGCCTCCGAGCAGTACTCC.